The clone carrying this TCR beta chain has just a few counts. The antigen is undetermined. Within the sample, other DNA sequences also encode this same CDR3. Trimming took 4 bases from V and 5 from J, leaving 5 bases between them. CDR1 is SGHVS, CDR2 FQNEAQ, per germline. CDR3 length: 11 residues. This sample is part of a study of cytomegalovirus exposure and HLA in healthy donors. Vbeta (60) and Jbeta (13) primers were used in the PCR. TCRdb keeps only in-frame clones here, not all; method: immunoSEQ multiplex PCR. The table lists nearly 200,000 clones, around 83% of them singletons, with 6.5% in the top ten. Whole-study findings and limits: A previous analysis found most TCR beta V segments productive roughly 87% or roughly 30% of the time. Of the V segments, some could not be distinguished, including TRBV6-2 and TRBV6-3, and were excluded. Later analysis identified 16,000 or so TCR beta sequences associated with HLA alleles, using a false discovery rate threshold of 0.05.

This chain uses TRBV7-8 with TRBJ2-5; no definite D call. Sequenced input: PBMCs. This sequence originates from a woman aged 45-59 years in good health and CMV-seropositive. CDR3: CASSSRETQYF. CDR3 nucleotide sequence: TGTGCCAGCAGCTCACGGGAGACCCAGTACTTC.